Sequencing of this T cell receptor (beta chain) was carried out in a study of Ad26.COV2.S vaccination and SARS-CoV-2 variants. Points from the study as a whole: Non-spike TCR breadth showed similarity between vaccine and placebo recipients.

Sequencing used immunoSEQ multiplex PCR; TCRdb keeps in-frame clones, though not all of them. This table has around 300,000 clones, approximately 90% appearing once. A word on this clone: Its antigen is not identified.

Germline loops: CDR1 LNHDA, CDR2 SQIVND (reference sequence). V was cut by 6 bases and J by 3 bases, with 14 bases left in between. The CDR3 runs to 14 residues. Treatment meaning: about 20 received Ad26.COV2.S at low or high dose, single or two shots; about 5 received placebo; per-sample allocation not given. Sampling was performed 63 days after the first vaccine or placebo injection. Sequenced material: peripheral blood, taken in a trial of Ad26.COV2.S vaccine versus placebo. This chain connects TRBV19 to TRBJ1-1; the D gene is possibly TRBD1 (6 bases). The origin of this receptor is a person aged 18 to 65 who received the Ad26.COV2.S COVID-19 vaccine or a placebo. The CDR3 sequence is CASSRLTGYTEAFF. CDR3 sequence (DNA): TGTGCCAGTAGCCGACTTACAGGGTACACTGAAGCTTTCTTT.